This T cell receptor (beta chain) was identified in a study of T cells in Graves' hyperthyroidism and ophthalmopathy. The CDR3 spans 13 residues. Germline V gives CDR1 ENHRY, CDR2 SYGVKD. V was clipped by 8 bases and J by 8 bases; unmatched bases: 11. If no ophthalmopathy progression occurred within 18 months, Graves' hyperthyroidism was stable. From RNA transcripts, TCR beta CDR3 regions were amplified. In the first-round RT-PCR of the TCR CDR3, the HTBI primer set was used. TCRdb reprocessed the multiplex PCR reads with MiXCR, giving one entry per CDR3 protein. The sample contains 700,000 to 950,000 distinct CDR3 sequences, about 35% of which appear only once.

V usage is TRBV10-3 and J usage is TRBJ1-2; 7 bases agree with TRBD1. The sample consisted of blood. The TCR sequence derives from a woman between 40 and 50 years old with Graves' hyperthyroidism. The CDR3 protein is CAILGTELGGYTF. CDR3 bases: TGTGCCATCTTGGGGACAGAACTTGGGGGCTACACCTTC.